This note documents a single T cell receptor (beta chain) sequence. Germline V CDR1 and CDR2: SGHAT, FQNNGV. Trimming removed 2 bases from V and 3 bases from J, with 8 bases in between. This CDR3 has 13 residues. Method: immunoSEQ multiplex PCR; TCRdb's copy keeps in-frame clones and lacks some. The sample yields approximately 120,000 clones, more than 75% seen once. The data were obtained in a study of control samples from healthy donors and cancer patients. V usage is TRBV11-2 and J usage is TRBJ2-7; tentative D call: TRBD2 (5 bases). This TCR was sampled from a man aged 40-50 years in good health. Sequencing was performed on blood. The CDR3 sequence: CASSLSGNYEQYF. The CDR3 coding sequence is TGTGCCAGCAGCTTAAGCGGAAACTACGAGCAGTACTTC.